These 27 T cell receptor beta chains originate from one sample sequenced in a study of Graves' ophthalmopathy and Graves' hyperthyroidism. Amplification targeted the TCR beta CDR3 regions, with RNA transcripts as the source material. An opening RT-PCR round employed HTBI primers and preceded a second-round multiplex PCR. TCRdb re-derived calls from the multiplex PCR reads in MiXCR, one entry per CDR3 protein. In the table there are fewer than 600,000 distinct CDR3 sequences, 13% to 15% of which are singletons. The sequencing sample was made of blood. All receptors come from a woman in her 30s with Graves' ophthalmopathy.

This clonotype was seen repeatedly, ten times or more. CDR3 protein: CASSYWTGRELFF. In nucleotides, the CDR3 is TGCGCCAGCAGCTACTGGACAGGGAGGGAGCTGTTTTTT. This chain joins TRBV4-1 and TRBJ2-2, with 8 positions matching TRBD1. Germline V CDR1 and CDR2: MGHRA, YSYEKL. The CDR3 covers 13 residues. V lost 5 bases, J lost 9 bases, and 5 bases stayed unmatched.

This clonotype occurred a few times. V is TRBV30 and J is TRBJ1-1; D gene ambiguous. The CDR3 extends over 16 amino acids. CDR1 and CDR2 (germline): GTSNPN, SVGIG (reference sequence). V lost 0 bases, J lost 0 bases, and 14 bases lay in between. In nucleotides, the CDR3 is TGTGCCTGGAGTGTATTTCAGGTCCCGATGAACACTGAAGCTTTCTTT. It encodes CAWSVFQVPMNTEAFF.

In its sample, this clonotype was seen many times. The chain is built from TRBV28 and TRBJ2-5, with TRBD2 matching over 7 bases. The CDR3 covers 14 residues. CDR1 is MDHEN, CDR2 SYDVKM, per germline. Losses at the gene ends were 5 bases for V and 1 base for J; bases not matched to a gene: 4. The CDR3 spells CASSQTSSQETQYF. As DNA, the CDR3 is TGTGCCAGCAGTCAGACTAGCTCCCAAGAGACCCAGTACTTC.

This clonotype occurred many times. This chain uses TRBV20-1 with TRBJ1-1, with 9 bases that match TRBD1. The V gene end was trimmed by 6 bases and the J gene end by 3 bases; junction bases not matched to a gene: 5. The CDR3 is 13 residues long. The germline V gene has CDR1 DFQATT and CDR2 SNEGSKA (reference sequence). In nucleotides, the CDR3 is TGCAGTGCCTCGACAGGGGGACACACTGAAGCTTTCTTT. Translated, it gives CSASTGGHTEAFF.

Ten or more counts support this clonotype. The chain links TRBV25-1 to TRBJ1-2; no definite D call. The V and J ends lost 4 bases and 4 bases respectively, with 16 bases between them. Germline CDR1 MGHDK, CDR2 SYGVNS. The CDR3 is 15 amino acids. This CDR3 is CASSAEGVLGYGYTF. The DNA for the CDR3 is TGTGCCAGCAGTGCGGAGGGAGTTCTGGGCTATGGCTACACCTTC.

This clonotype was seen a single time. At one boundary the junction diverges from the germline segment, which might be a read error. The rearrangement joins TRBV6-2 or TRBV6-3 to TRBJ2-5; D may correspond to TRBD1 or TRBD2 (5 bases each). The V gene's germline CDR1 is MNHEY and CDR2 SVGEGT. The CDR3 consists of 13 residues. The CDR3 sequence: CASSPQGTGTRYF. DNA of the CDR3: TGTGCCAGCAGTCCGCAAGGGACCGGGACCCGGTACTTC.

This clonotype was detected ten times or more. This chain links TRBV27 with TRBJ1-1; a weak D match, TRBD1 (6 bases). CDR3 length equals 13 residues. V lost 5 bases and J 3 bases, leaving 10 bases between the germline ends. Germline CDR1 and CDR2: MNHEY and SMNVEV (reference sequence). CDR3 nucleotides: TGTGCCAGCAGTACGACAGGAGACACTGAAGCTTTCTTT. Its translation is CASSTTGDTEAFF.

This clonotype showed up just a few times. The chain combines TRBV7-2 with TRBJ2-5; D possibly corresponds to TRBD2 (6 bases). Trimming removed 8 bases from V and 5 bases from J, with 15 bases in between. The CDR3 runs 13 residues. The V gene's germline CDR1 is SGHTA and CDR2 FQGNSA. In DNA, the CDR3 is TGTGCCAGCGCCCCGGGGGTGGCGGAGACCCAGTACTTC. Its protein product is CASAPGVAETQYF.

This clonotype has at least ten counts. V and J are TRBV28 and TRBJ2-5; 7 positions agree with TRBD2. V lost 5 bases to trimming and J lost 5 bases; unmatched junction nucleotides: 8. The CDR3 contains 14 residues. Germline CDR1 is MDHEN and CDR2 is SYDVKM. The CDR3 DNA sequence: TGTGCCAGCAGTAATACCGGGGGGTTGGAGACCCAGTACTTC. This gives the protein CASSNTGGLETQYF. Drawing the rest from reference TRBV28 and TRBJ2-5, the complete variable domain is DVKVTQSSRYLVKRTGEKVFLECVQDMDHENMFWYRQDPGLGLRLIYFSYDVKMKEKGDIPEGYSVSREKKERFSLILESASTNQTSMYLCASSNTGGLETQYFGPGTRLLVL.

This clonotype occurred many times. This chain joins TRBV3-1 and TRBJ1-6; possible D gene TRBD1, 6 bases. Germline CDR1 is LGHDT and CDR2 is YNNKEL (reference sequence). Trimming took 1 base from V and 9 from J, leaving 13 bases between them. This CDR3 has 15 amino acids. CDR3 nucleotides: TGTGCCAGCAGCCAAGGCGCAGGGGATCGTTCACCCCTCCACTTT. It is translated as CASSQGAGDRSPLHF.

Ten or more counts support this clonotype. One base separates it from a far larger clone, so it is likely a read error. J is TRBJ2-7 and V is TRBV6-5, with TRBD1 matching 10 bases. The CDR3 has 13 amino acids. J gave up 5 bases and V 6 bases, and 4 bases lay outside the gene matches. CDR1 and CDR2 from the germline V gene are MNHEY and SVGAGI. This CDR3 is CASSRDRGHEQYF. CDR3 coding DNA: TGTGCCAGCAGCCGGGACAGGGGCCACGAGCAGTACTTC.

The chain employs TRBV20-1 and TRBJ1-1, with a weak D call TRBD1 (6 bases). This CDR3 is 14 amino acids long. CDR1 is DFQATT, CDR2 SNEGSKA, per germline (reference sequence). The V gene lost 5 bases and the J gene lost 4 bases, with 17 bases spanning the gap. The CDR3 nucleotides are TGCAGTGCTGGGAGGGGGGGGCGGATCACTGAAGCTTTCTTT. Its translation is CSAGRGGRITEAFF.

This clonotype was observed many times. This chain uses TRBV6-5 with TRBJ1-2; D uncertain. The CDR3 covers 12 residues. Germline assignment: CDR1 MNHEY and CDR2 SVGAGI. V shed 4 bases and J shed 8 bases, with 11 bases lying between them. Written as DNA, the CDR3 is TGTGCCAGCAGTTTGGACGCGCTCGGCTACACCTTC. Protein: CASSLDALGYTF.

This clonotype was detected many times. In nucleotides, the CDR3 is TGTGCCAGCAGCTTAGCTCCAACTTCAGGATCACCCCTCCACTTT. This translates into CASSLAPTSGSPLHF. This chain connects TRBV11-2 to TRBJ1-6; D uncertain. The length of the CDR3 is 15 residues. V lost 1 base and J lost 10, with 14 bases in between. The germline CDR1 and CDR2 sequences are SGHAT and FQNNGV.

The chain has TRBV14 and TRBJ1-3; possibly TRBD1 for D (5 bases). The CDR3 is 15 residues long. Germline V gene lookup returns CDR1 SGHDN and CDR2 FVKESK. Trimming removed 2 bases from V and 2 bases from J, with 10 bases in between. In DNA, the CDR3 is TGTGCCAGCAGCCAAAACAGGAACGCTGGAAACACCATATATTTT. Encoded protein: CASSQNRNAGNTIYF.

This clonotype showed up many times. The chain is built from TRBV11-3 and TRBJ2-4; D tentatively fits TRBD1 or TRBD2 (5 bases each). Per germline, CDR1 SGHNT and CDR2 YENEEA. This CDR3 contains 13 residues. V lost 5 bases, J lost 4 bases, and 9 bases lay in between. The CDR3 DNA sequence: TGTGCCAGCAGCCCGGGACCTAAAAACATTCAGTACTTC. It codes for CASSPGPKNIQYF.

As to this clonotype: This may come from a read error, since a much larger clone is one base off. This chain connects TRBV12-3 or TRBV12-4 to TRBJ1-1; TRBD1 might be the D (5 bases). The CDR3 is 14 residues long. For the CDR3, the DNA is TGTGCCAGCAGTTTTTGGGGGTTGAACACTGAAGCTTGCTTT. Encoded protein: CASSFWGLNTEACF.

This clonotype has a count of ten or more. The genes are TRBV28 and TRBJ2-5; D possibly corresponds to TRBD2 (5 bases). Trimming pared 3 bases from V and 7 bases from J, leaving 12 bases between. The CDR3 has 13 amino acids. From germline, CDR1 is MDHEN and CDR2 SYDVKM. The chain's CDR3 is CASSFLPEGTQYF. DNA for the CDR3: TGTGCCAGCAGTTTTCTACCAGAGGGGACCCAGTACTTC.

This clonotype was detected many times. The rearrangement uses TRBV30 and TRBJ1-3, with D tentatively TRBD1 (5 bases). There are 17 residues in the CDR3. Trimming took off 0 bases at V and 0 bases at J, with 15 bases between the two ends. Germline CDR1 GTSNPN, CDR2 SVGIG (reference sequence). CDR3 in amino acids: CAWSVHGTAYSGNTIYF. CDR3 coding DNA: TGTGCCTGGAGTGTACACGGGACGGCCTACTCTGGAAACACCATATATTTT.

Many counts were recorded for this clonotype. J is TRBJ2-7 and V is TRBV19; D possibly matches TRBD1 or TRBD2 (5 bases each). The CDR3 is made up of 15 amino acids. CDR1 and CDR2 (germline): LNHDA, SQIVND (reference sequence). V lost 5 bases, J lost 7 bases, and 21 bases lay in between. For the CDR3, the DNA is TGTGCCAGTAGTGATCCAACTAGATTCTCAGGGGAGCAGTACTTC. Its translation is CASSDPTRFSGEQYF.

This clonotype was recorded a few times. This rearrangement joins TRBV4-1 to TRBJ2-5; 8 bases agree with TRBD2. The CDR3 loop spans 17 amino acids. V dropped 0 bases and J dropped 4; count of bases not matched to a gene: 10. Germline loops: CDR1 MGHRA, CDR2 YSYEKL. The CDR3 nucleotides are TGCGCCAGCAGCCAAGAGAATTCGGGACTAGAGTTAGAGACCCAGTACTTC. It encodes CASSQENSGLELETQYF.

In this sample, this clonotype turned up many times. V and J are TRBV20-1 and TRBJ2-7; the D gene is possibly TRBD1 (6 bases). From germline, CDR1 is DFQATT and CDR2 SNEGSKA (reference sequence). Trimming took off 5 bases at V and 3 bases at J, with 17 bases between the two ends. The CDR3 has 14 amino acids. The CDR3 sequence: CSAGGGTGIYEQYF. Here the CDR3 DNA reads TGCAGTGCTGGGGGTGGTACAGGGATCTACGAGCAGTACTTC.

A single count supports this clonotype. As DNA, the CDR3 is TGTGCCAGCAGGCGAAATCGGGACCGGCCCTACGAGCAGTACTTC. This encodes CASRRNRDRPYEQYF. The genes are TRBV6-1 and TRBJ2-7; the D call may be TRBD1 or TRBD2 (5 bases each). Germline V gene lookup returns CDR1 MNHNS and CDR2 SASEGT. CDR3 size: 15 residues. V shed 6 bases and J shed 2 bases, with 17 bases lying between them.

CDR3 nucleotides: TGTGCCAGCAGTTATGCGGGCTTGGTGAACACTGAAGCTTTCTTT. Protein sequence: CASSYAGLVNTEAFF. The rearrangement links TRBV6-5 to TRBJ1-1; no firm D call. V lost 3 bases, J lost 0 bases, and 11 bases lay in between. The CDR3 is 15 amino acids. The germline V gene encodes CDR1 MNHEY and CDR2 SVGAGI.

This clonotype showed up many times. V gene TRBV12-3 or TRBV12-4 combines with J gene TRBJ2-2, with a tentative D call TRBD2 (6 bases). This CDR3 comprises 13 residues. V was trimmed by 6 bases and J by 6 bases, leaving 11 bases between them. CDR3 nucleotide sequence: TGTGCCAGCAGACTGGACTACGCCGGGGAGCTGTTTTTT. Its translation: CASRLDYAGELFF.

This clonotype was seen only a few times. The rearrangement links TRBV5-6 to TRBJ1-1; perhaps TRBD1 as D (6 bases). The CDR3 has 14 residues. Germline CDR1 and CDR2: SGHDT and YYEEEE. Between the trimmed V and J ends, which lost 5 bases and 10 bases, there was a span of 21 bases. CDR3 nucleotides: TGTGCCAGCAGTTATGGGACACACCACAGTGGAGCTTTCTTT. Amino acid sequence: CASSYGTHHSGAFF.

The chain joins TRBV11-3 to TRBJ2-7; 7 bases line up with TRBD1. This CDR3 is 14 amino acids long. Trimming at V came to 1 base and at J to 5 bases, leaving 5 bases not matched to a gene. Germline lookup yields CDR1 SGHNT and CDR2 YENEEA. The CDR3 spells CASSLGPGGNEQYF. CDR3 DNA: TGTGCCAGCAGCTTAGGTCCAGGGGGAAACGAGCAGTACTTC.